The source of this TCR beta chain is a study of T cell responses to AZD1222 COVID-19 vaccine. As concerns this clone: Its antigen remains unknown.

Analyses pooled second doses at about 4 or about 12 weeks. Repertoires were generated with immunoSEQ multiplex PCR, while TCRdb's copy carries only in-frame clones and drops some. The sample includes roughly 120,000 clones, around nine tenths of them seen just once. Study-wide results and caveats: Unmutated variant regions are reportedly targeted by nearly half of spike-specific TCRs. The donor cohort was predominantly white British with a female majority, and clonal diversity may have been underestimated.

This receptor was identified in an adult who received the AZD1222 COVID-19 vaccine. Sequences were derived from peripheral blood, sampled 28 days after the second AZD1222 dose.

The CDR3 nucleotides are TGTGCCAGCAGTTTGGGGGGGGGCTCTGGAAACACCATATATTTT. This sequence encodes CASSLGGGSGNTIYF. This chain connects TRBV6-6 to TRBJ1-3, with D perhaps TRBD1 (5 bases). Germline V gene lookup returns CDR1 MNHNY and CDR2 SVGAGI (reference sequence). This CDR3 is built from 15 residues. The germline V and J ends were trimmed by 4 bases and 0 bases, with 10 bases remaining between them.